This TCR beta chain was found in a study of blood T cells in healthy people across ages. Whole-study results and caveats: Across samples, TCR beta diversity tracked strongly with naive T cell percentage.

Remarks on this clonotype: Antigen: not known.

Together with a sample-barcoded 5' primer, a J-beta primer mix was included in a second PCR lasting about 7 to 12 cycles. One entry per CDR3 protein results from TCRdb running MiXCR on the 5' RACE reads. The repertoire includes some 710,000 distinct CDR3 sequences, about 20% of them detected once, and about 20% sits in the top ten. The origin of this receptor is a man between 65 and 79 years old in good health. The sequenced sample was blood.

CDR3 amino acids: CSARQGPYYEQYF. The CDR3 DNA follows: TGCAGTGCTAGACAGGGACCCTACTACGAGCAGTACTTC. The chain has TRBV20-1 and TRBJ2-7; the D call may be TRBD1 or TRBD2 (5 bases each). The CDR3 runs 13 residues. V was trimmed by 2 bases and J by 3 bases, leaving 11 bases between them. CDR1 and CDR2 (germline): DFQATT, SNEGSKA (reference sequence).